This T cell receptor (beta chain) appears in the sequencing data of a study of brain metastases from non-small cell lung cancer. General study findings and limits: Fewer infiltrating T cells were found in brain metastases than primaries. Brain metastases shared most TCR repertoire with primaries, with sparse T cells.

TCRdb's table, derived via immunoSEQ multiplex PCR, lists solely in-frame clones and lacks some. The sample has 200 to 300 clones, 90% seen once. CDR3 size: 15 residues. Germline loops: CDR1 SGHTA, CDR2 FQGNSA. Between the trimmed V and J ends, which lost 4 bases and 6 bases, there was a span of 18 bases. In the case of this clone: The antigen is undetermined.

This TCR derives from a donor aged 40 or over with non-small cell lung cancer. The rearrangement uses TRBV7-2 and TRBJ1-2; possible D gene TRBD1, 5 bases. The sample consisted of tissue from a brain metastasis. This chain's CDR3 is CASSYRGMGQDGYTF. The CDR3 DNA sequence: TGTGCCAGCAGCTATCGCGGGATGGGGCAGGATGGCTACACCTTC.